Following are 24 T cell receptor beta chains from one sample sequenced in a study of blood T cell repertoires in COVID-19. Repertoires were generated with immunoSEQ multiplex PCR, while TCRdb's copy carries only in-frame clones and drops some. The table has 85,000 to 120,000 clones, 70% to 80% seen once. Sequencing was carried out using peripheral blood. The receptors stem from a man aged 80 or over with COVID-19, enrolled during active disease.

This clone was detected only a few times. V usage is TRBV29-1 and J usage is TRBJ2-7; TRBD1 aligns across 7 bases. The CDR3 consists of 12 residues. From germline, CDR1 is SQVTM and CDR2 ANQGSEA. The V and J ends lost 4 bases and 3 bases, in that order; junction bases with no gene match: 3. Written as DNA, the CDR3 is TGCAGCGTTGCCGGGACAGTCTACGAGCAGTACTTC. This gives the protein CSVAGTVYEQYF.

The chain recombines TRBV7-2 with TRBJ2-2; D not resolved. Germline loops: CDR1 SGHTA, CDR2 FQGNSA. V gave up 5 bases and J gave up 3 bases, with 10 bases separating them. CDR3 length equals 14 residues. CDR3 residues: CASSTWRYTGELFF. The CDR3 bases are TGTGCCAGCAGCACGTGGCGGTACACCGGGGAGCTGTTTTTT.

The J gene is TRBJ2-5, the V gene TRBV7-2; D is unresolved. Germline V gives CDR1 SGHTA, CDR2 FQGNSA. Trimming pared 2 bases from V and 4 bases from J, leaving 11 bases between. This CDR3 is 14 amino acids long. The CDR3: CASSLLVVRETQYF. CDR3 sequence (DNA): TGTGCCAGCAGCTTACTAGTAGTCCGAGAGACCCAGTACTTC.

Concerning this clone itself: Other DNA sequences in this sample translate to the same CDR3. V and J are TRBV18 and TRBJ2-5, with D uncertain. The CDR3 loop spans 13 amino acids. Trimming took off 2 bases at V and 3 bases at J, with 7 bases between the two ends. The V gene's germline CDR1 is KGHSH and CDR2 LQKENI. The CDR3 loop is CASSPGRKETQYF. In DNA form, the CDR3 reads TGTGCCAGCTCACCAGGTAGAAAAGAGACCCAGTACTTC.

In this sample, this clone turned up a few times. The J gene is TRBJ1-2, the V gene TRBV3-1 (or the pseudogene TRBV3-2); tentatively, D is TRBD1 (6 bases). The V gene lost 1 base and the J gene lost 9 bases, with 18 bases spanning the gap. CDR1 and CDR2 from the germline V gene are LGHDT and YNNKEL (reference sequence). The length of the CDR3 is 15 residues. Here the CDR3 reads CASSQGAVQGSSYTF. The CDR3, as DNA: TGTGCCAGCAGCCAAGGAGCTGTCCAGGGGTCGAGCTACACCTTC.

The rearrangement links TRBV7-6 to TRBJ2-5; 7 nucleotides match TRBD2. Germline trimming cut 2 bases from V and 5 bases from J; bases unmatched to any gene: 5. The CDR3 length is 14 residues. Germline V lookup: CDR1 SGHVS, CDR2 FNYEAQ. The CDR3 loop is CASSLTSVRETQYF. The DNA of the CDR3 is TGTGCCAGCAGCTTAACTAGCGTCCGGGAGACCCAGTACTTC. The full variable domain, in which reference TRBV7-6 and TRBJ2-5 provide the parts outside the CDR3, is GAGVSQSPRYKVTKRGQDVALRCDPISGHVSLYWYRQALGQGPEFLTYFNYEAQQDKSGLPNDRFSAERPEGSISTLTIQRTEQRDSAMYRCASSLTSVRETQYFGPGTRLLVL.

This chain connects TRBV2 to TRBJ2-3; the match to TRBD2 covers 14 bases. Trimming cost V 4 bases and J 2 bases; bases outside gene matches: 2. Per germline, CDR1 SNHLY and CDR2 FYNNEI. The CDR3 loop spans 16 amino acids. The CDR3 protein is CASSAGLAGATDTQYF. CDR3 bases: TGTGCCAGCAGTGCGGGACTAGCGGGAGCCACAGATACGCAGTATTTT.

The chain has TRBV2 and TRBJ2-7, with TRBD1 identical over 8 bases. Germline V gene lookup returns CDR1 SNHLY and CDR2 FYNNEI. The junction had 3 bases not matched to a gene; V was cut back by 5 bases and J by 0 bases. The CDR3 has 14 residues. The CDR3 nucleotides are TGTGCCAGCAGTCTAACAGGGGGCTCCTACGAGCAGTACTTC. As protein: CASSLTGGSYEQYF.

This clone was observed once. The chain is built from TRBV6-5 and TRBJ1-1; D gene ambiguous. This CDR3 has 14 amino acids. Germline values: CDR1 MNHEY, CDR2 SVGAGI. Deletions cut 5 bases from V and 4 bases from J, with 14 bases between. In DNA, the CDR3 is TGTGCCAGCAGTAGAGGGTATTTGGGCACTGAAGCTTTCTTT. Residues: CASSRGYLGTEAFF.

CDR3 bases: TGTGCCAGCGAAGCCTACGGGAGTGGAACCGGGGAGCTGTTTTTT. It translates to CASEAYGSGTGELFF. The chain carries TRBV9 and TRBJ2-2; tentative D call: TRBD2 (6 bases). V was cut by 7 bases and J by 5 bases, with 18 bases left in between. CDR3 size: 15 residues. Germline V gene sequence: CDR1 SGDLS, CDR2 YYNGEE. Complete variable domain (other parts from reference TRBV9 and TRBJ2-2): DSGVTQTPKHLITATGQRVTLRCSPRSGDLSVYWYQQSLDQGLQFLIQYYNGEERAKGNILERFSAQQFPDLHSELNLSSLELGDSALYFCASEAYGSGTGELFFGEGSRLTVL.

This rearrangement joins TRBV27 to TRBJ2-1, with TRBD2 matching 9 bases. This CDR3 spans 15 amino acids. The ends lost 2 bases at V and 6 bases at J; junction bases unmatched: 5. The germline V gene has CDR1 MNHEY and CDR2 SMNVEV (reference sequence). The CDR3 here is CASSLRFSGSNEQFF. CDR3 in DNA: TGTGCCAGCAGTTTAAGGTTTAGCGGGAGCAATGAGCAGTTCTTC.

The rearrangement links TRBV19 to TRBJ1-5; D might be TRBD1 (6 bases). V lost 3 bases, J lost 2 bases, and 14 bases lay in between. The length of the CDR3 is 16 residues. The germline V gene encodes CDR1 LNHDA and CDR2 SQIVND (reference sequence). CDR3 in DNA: TGTGCCAGTAGTATCGGCGTCAGGGGAGGCAATCAGCCCCAGCATTTT. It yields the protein CASSIGVRGGNQPQHF.

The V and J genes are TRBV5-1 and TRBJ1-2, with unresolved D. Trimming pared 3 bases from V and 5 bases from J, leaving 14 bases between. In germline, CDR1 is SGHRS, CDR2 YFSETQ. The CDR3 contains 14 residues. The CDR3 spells CASSSDGVKYGYTF. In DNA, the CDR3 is TGCGCCAGCAGCTCAGACGGGGTCAAGTATGGCTACACCTTC. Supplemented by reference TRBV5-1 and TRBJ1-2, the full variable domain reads KAGVTQTPRYLIKTRGQQVTLSCSPISGHRSVSWYQQTPGQGLQFLFEYFSETQRNKGNFPGRFSGRQFSNSRSEMNVSTLELGDSALYLCASSSDGVKYGYTFGSGTRLTVV.

CDR3 coding DNA: TGCAGCGCCCGATCGGGGGGAGGAGAGACCCAGTACTTC. Residues: CSARSGGGETQYF. The V gene is TRBV29-1, the J gene TRBJ2-5; 7 bases align to TRBD2. The CDR3 contains 13 residues. The junction had 9 bases not matched to a gene; V was cut back by 7 bases and J by 4 bases. CDR1 and CDR2 from the germline V gene are SQVTM and ANQGSEA.

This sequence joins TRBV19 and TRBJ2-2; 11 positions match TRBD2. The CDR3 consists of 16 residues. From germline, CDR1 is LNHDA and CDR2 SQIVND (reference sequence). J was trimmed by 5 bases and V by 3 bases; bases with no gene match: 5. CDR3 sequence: CASSIWLAGGTGELFF. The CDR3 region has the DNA TGTGCCAGTAGTATTTGGCTAGCGGGAGGAACCGGGGAGCTGTTTTTT.

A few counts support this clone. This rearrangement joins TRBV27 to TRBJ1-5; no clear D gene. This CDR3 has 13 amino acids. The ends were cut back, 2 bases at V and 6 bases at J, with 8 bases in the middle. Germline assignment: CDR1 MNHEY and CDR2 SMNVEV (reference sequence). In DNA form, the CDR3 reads TGTGCCAGCAGTTTAAGGGAGGGTCAGCCCCAGCATTTT. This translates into CASSLREGQPQHF.

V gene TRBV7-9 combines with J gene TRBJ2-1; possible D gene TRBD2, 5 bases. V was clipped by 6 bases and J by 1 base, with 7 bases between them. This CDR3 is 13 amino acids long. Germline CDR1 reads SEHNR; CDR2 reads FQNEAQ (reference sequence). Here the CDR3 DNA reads TGTGCCAGCAGTCCGGGGTCCTACAATGAGCAGTTCTTC. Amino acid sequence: CASSPGSYNEQFF. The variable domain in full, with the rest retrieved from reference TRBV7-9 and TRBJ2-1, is DTGVSQNPRHKITKRGQNVTFRCDPISEHNRLYWYRQTLGQGPEFLTYFQNEAQLEKSRLLSDRFSAERPKGSFSTLEIQRTEQGDSAMYLCASSPGSYNEQFFGPGTRLTVL.

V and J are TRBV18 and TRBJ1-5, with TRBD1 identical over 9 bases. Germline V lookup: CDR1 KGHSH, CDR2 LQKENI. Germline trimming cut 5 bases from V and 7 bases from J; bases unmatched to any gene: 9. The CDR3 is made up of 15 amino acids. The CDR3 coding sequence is TGTGCCAGCTCATTGGGACAGGGCTCGGAGCAGCCCCAGCATTTT. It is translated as CASSLGQGSEQPQHF.

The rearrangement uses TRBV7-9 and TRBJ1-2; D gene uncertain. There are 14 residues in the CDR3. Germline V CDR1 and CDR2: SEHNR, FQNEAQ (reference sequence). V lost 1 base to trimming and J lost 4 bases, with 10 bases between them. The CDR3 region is CASSLGSSSYGYTF. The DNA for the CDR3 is TGTGCCAGCAGCTTAGGTAGCTCTTCCTATGGCTACACCTTC.

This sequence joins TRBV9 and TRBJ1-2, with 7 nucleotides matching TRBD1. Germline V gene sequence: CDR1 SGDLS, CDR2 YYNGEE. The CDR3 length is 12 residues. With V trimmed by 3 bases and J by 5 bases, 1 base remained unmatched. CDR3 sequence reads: CASSGDSYGYTF. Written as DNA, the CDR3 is TGTGCCAGCAGCGGGGACAGTTATGGCTACACCTTC.

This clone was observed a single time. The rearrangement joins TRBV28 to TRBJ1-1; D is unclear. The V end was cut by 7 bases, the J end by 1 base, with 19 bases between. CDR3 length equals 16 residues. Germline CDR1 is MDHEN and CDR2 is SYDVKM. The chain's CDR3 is CASNHQPRVGNTEAFF. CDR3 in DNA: TGTGCCAGCAACCACCAACCGAGGGTTGGGAACACTGAAGCTTTCTTT.

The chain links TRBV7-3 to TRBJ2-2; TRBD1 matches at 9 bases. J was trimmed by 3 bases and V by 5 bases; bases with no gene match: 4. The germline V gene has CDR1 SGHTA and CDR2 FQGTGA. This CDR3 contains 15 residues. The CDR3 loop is CASSVGTGYTGELFF. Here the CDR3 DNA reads TGTGCCAGCAGCGTTGGGACAGGGTACACCGGGGAGCTGTTTTTT.

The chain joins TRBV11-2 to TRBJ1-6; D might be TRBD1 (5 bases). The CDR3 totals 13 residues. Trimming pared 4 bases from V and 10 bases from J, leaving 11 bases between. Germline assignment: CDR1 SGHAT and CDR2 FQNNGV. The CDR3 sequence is CASSSDSYSPLHF. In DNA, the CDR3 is TGTGCCAGCAGCTCCGACAGTTACTCACCCCTCCACTTT.

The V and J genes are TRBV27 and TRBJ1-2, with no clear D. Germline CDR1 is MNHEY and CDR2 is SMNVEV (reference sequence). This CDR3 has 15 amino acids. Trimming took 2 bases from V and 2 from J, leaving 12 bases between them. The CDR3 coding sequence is TGTGCCAGCAGTTTAACCCAGACACTGAACTATGGCTACACCTTC. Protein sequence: CASSLTQTLNYGYTF.